Each of the 30 T cell receptor beta chains below was sequenced from the same sample in a study of CD8 T cells in Susac syndrome. Random hexamers were used to reverse transcribe an amount of about 0.5 to 1 ug RNA. TCRdb reprocessed the immunoSEQ multiplex PCR reads with MiXCR, giving one entry per CDR3 protein. The sample gives 250,000 to 300,000 distinct CDR3 sequences, approximately 85% of which show up once; approximately 0.2% is in the top ten. Input material: CD8+ T cells from PBMCs. The source of these receptors is a human donor with multiple sclerosis.

Only one count was recorded for this clonotype. The chain is built from TRBV9 and TRBJ2-4, with TRBD1 as a possible D gene (6 bases). V gave up 3 bases and J gave up 2 bases, with 12 bases separating them. This CDR3 spans 15 amino acids. CDR1 is SGDLS, CDR2 YYNGEE, per germline. The CDR3 nucleotides are TGTGCCAGCAGCGCACGAACAGGGTCCAAAAACATTCAGTACTTC. Residues: CASSARTGSKNIQYF.

The count of this clonotype is one. V and J are TRBV28 and TRBJ2-3; 7 positions match TRBD2. This CDR3 has 17 amino acids. CDR1 is MDHEN, CDR2 SYDVKM, per germline. V lost 7 bases and J lost 1; bases outside the gene matches: 14. CDR3 amino acids: CASTPPRAGTGTDTQYF. DNA of the CDR3: TGTGCCAGCACTCCCCCCCGAGCGGGAACGGGCACAGATACGCAGTATTTT. Full variable domain (missing parts from reference TRBV28 and TRBJ2-3): DVKVTQSSRYLVKRTGEKVFLECVQDMDHENMFWYRQDPGLGLRLIYFSYDVKMKEKGDIPEGYSVSREKKERFSLILESASTNQTSMYLCASTPPRAGTGTDTQYFGPGTRLTVL.

The rearrangement links TRBV19 to TRBJ1-5; no clear D. Germline loops: CDR1 LNHDA, CDR2 SQIVND (reference sequence). This CDR3 is built from 17 residues. The V end lost 8 bases, the J end lost 2 bases, and 22 bases lay between the germline ends. The CDR3 spells CASRKDGTHNGNQPQHF. For the CDR3, the DNA is TGTGCCAGTCGAAAGGACGGTACCCATAATGGCAATCAGCCCCAGCATTTT.

The chain recombines TRBV15 with TRBJ2-2, with 7 bases matching TRBD2. V dropped 9 bases and J dropped 7; count of bases not matched to a gene: 8. The CDR3 runs 13 residues. Germline CDR1 LNHNV, CDR2 YYDKDF (reference sequence). DNA for the CDR3: TGTGCCACGGGTACTAGCGCGAACGGGGAGCTGTTTTTT. Translating it yields CATGTSANGELFF.

This rearrangement joins TRBV30 to TRBJ2-3; TRBD2 might be the D (5 bases). V lost 5 bases and J lost 6, with 12 bases in between. Germline CDR1 is GTSNPN and CDR2 is SVGIG (reference sequence). The CDR3 has 12 residues. The CDR3 DNA is TGTGCCTGGGTCGGGCCGGGGGATACGCAGTATTTT. Encoded protein: CAWVGPGDTQYF.

The chain combines TRBV4-1 with TRBJ2-5, with D perhaps TRBD2 (5 bases). Germline CDR1 and CDR2: MGHRA and YSYEKL. V dropped 0 bases and J dropped 0 bases, with 11 bases sitting between them. The CDR3 loop spans 16 amino acids. CDR3 coding DNA: TGCGCCAGCAGCCAAGATGAAGCGGAAGACCAAGAGACCCAGTACTTC. Protein: CASSQDEAEDQETQYF.

The CDR3 coding sequence is TGTGCCAGCAGCCAAGATCAGGGCGGGCTCCGGGAGACCCAGTACTTC. This gives the protein CASSQDQGGLRETQYF. V gene TRBV3-1 combines with J gene TRBJ2-5; either TRBD1 or TRBD2 may fit D (5 bases each). This CDR3 has 16 amino acids. Trimming stripped 0 bases from V and 5 bases from J, with 16 bases between. Germline V gene lookup returns CDR1 LGHDT and CDR2 YNNKEL (reference sequence).

This rearrangement joins TRBV27 to TRBJ2-2; no reliable D call. Germline CDR1 and CDR2: MNHEY and SMNVEV (reference sequence). Trimming removed 1 base at V and 1 base at J, with 4 bases between. The CDR3 extends over 14 amino acids. The CDR3 DNA follows: TGTGCCAGCAGTTTATGGTTGAACACCGGGGAGCTGTTTTTT. Translation: CASSLWLNTGELFF.

This sequence joins TRBV9 and TRBJ2-1, with D perhaps matching TRBD2 (6 bases). CDR1 and CDR2 (germline): SGDLS, YYNGEE. The CDR3 runs to 17 residues. V gave up 0 bases and J gave up 0 bases, with 13 bases separating them. In DNA, the CDR3 is TGTGCCAGCAGCGTAGGAGGTCGGGGGACCTCCTACAATGAGCAGTTCTTC. It translates to CASSVGGRGTSYNEQFF.

This chain uses TRBV7-3 with TRBJ2-3, with D possibly matching TRBD2 (5 bases). V was shortened by 5 bases and J by 0 bases, with 12 bases between the two germline ends. The length of the CDR3 is 15 residues. CDR1 and CDR2 (germline): SGHTA, FQGTGA. CDR3 region: CASSRARDSTDTQYF. The CDR3 DNA is TGTGCCAGCAGCCGGGCCCGGGATAGCACAGATACGCAGTATTTT.

The rearrangement links TRBV9 to TRBJ2-2; no firm D call. Germline values: CDR1 SGDLS, CDR2 YYNGEE. Trimming removed 0 bases from V and 4 bases from J, with 4 bases in between. The CDR3 consists of 13 residues. CDR3 region: CASSVVPTGELFF. For the CDR3, the DNA is TGTGCCAGCAGCGTAGTCCCCACCGGGGAGCTGTTTTTT.

The rearrangement uses TRBV5-4 and TRBJ2-7, with D possibly called TRBD1 or TRBD2 (5 bases each). From germline, CDR1 is SGHNT and CDR2 YYREEE (reference sequence). The CDR3 has 16 residues. V was pared by 3 bases and J by 3 bases, with 19 bases between. The CDR3 DNA reads TGTGCCAGCAGCTCGATGGGACGCATCCTGAGCTACGAGCAGTACTTC. It specifies CASSSMGRILSYEQYF.

The gene calls are TRBV7-9 and TRBJ2-3, with a tentative D call TRBD1 (6 bases). The CDR3 runs to 17 residues. Germline V gene sequence: CDR1 SEHNR, CDR2 FQNEAQ (reference sequence). V was shortened by 0 bases and J by 2 bases, with 15 bases between the two germline ends. The CDR3 loop is CASSLAGAGESTDTQYF. The CDR3 nucleotides read TGTGCCAGCAGCTTAGCTGGCGCAGGGGAATCCACAGATACGCAGTATTTT.

The chain links TRBV9 to TRBJ2-7, with D possibly TRBD2 on 6 matching bases. The germline gives CDR1 SGDLS, CDR2 YYNGEE. The ends were cut back, 3 bases at V and 2 bases at J, with 15 bases in the middle. The CDR3 contains 15 residues. CDR3 DNA: TGTGCCAGCAGCGCCTCGGGACTCCCAGCCTACGAGCAGTACTTC. This sequence encodes CASSASGLPAYEQYF.

The gene calls are TRBV4-1 and TRBJ1-1, with unresolved D. This CDR3 spans 16 amino acids. Trimming took 4 bases from V and 0 from J, leaving 15 bases between them. Germline V gene data show CDR1 as MGHRA and CDR2 as YSYEKL. CDR3 nucleotide sequence: TGCGCCAGCAGCCCCCTGGAGATTTCCATGAACACTGAAGCTTTCTTT. Amino acid sequence: CASSPLEISMNTEAFF.

The J gene is TRBJ2-2, the V gene TRBV7-3; D possibly corresponds to TRBD1 (5 bases). Germline assignment: CDR1 SGHTA and CDR2 FQGTGA. V was clipped by 2 bases and J by 4 bases, with 8 bases between them. This CDR3 has 14 amino acids. In nucleotides, the CDR3 is TGTGCCAGCAGCTTAGCAGGGTTCACCGGGGAGCTGTTTTTT. Translating gives CASSLAGFTGELFF.

This clonotype was seen a few times. The rearrangement links TRBV5-6 to TRBJ2-1; TRBD2 matches 8 bases. V trimming: 4 bases; J trimming: 0 bases; junction bases outside the gene matches: 3. The germline gives CDR1 SGHDT, CDR2 YYEEEE. CDR3 size: 15 residues. For the CDR3, the DNA is TGTGCCAGCAGCCCTAGCGGGCGCTCCTACAATGAGCAGTTCTTC. Its translation: CASSPSGRSYNEQFF.

This chain connects TRBV5-1 to TRBJ2-1, with 10 positions matching TRBD1. V was pared by 9 bases and J by 8 bases, with 11 bases of the junction left unmatched. This CDR3 has 14 amino acids. Germline V gene data show CDR1 as SGHRS and CDR2 as YFSETQ. CDR3 residues: CATSTGQGLDEQFF. In nucleotides, the CDR3 is TGCGCCACCTCAACGGGACAGGGGCTGGATGAGCAGTTCTTC.

The V gene is TRBV24-1, the J gene TRBJ2-3, with TRBD2 matching 10 bases. Germline CDR1 is KGHDR and CDR2 is SFDVKD. This CDR3 has 20 amino acids. J gave up 4 bases and V 4 bases, and 19 bases lay outside the gene matches. CDR3 loop: CATSEGTVGGLAGEPDTQYF. The CDR3 DNA sequence: TGTGCCACCAGTGAGGGGACGGTTGGTGGGCTAGCGGGAGAACCAGATACGCAGTATTTT.

The rearrangement joins TRBV20-1 to TRBJ2-7; either TRBD1 or TRBD2 may supply D (5 bases each). Germline assignment: CDR1 DFQATT and CDR2 SNEGSKA (reference sequence). V was clipped by 0 bases and J by 3 bases, with 18 bases between them. The CDR3 length is 16 residues. The CDR3 sequence is CSARDLGPPRGYEQYF. CDR3 nucleotide sequence: TGCAGTGCTAGAGATCTAGGCCCACCGAGGGGCTACGAGCAGTACTTC.

The genes are TRBV3-1 and TRBJ2-7, with 12 bases identical to TRBD2. V shed 7 bases and J 0 bases; nucleotides not matched to a gene: 16. The V gene's germline CDR1 is LGHDT and CDR2 YNNKEL (reference sequence). This CDR3 has 19 residues. This CDR3 reads CASILAGLAGPASSYEQYF. For the CDR3, the DNA is TGTGCCAGCATCTTGGCCGGACTAGCGGGACCGGCGAGCTCCTACGAGCAGTACTTC.

This chain uses TRBV29-1 with TRBJ2-1, with unresolved D. Germline loops: CDR1 SQVTM, CDR2 ANQGSEA. The V end lost 4 bases, the J end lost 3 bases, and 7 bases lay between the germline ends. The CDR3 totals 12 residues. As DNA, the CDR3 is TGCAGCGTTGTTGGCGGCTACAATGAGCAGTTCTTC. It is translated as CSVVGGYNEQFF.

The rearrangement links TRBV15 to TRBJ2-1, with 7 bases aligning to TRBD2. Germline assignment: CDR1 LNHNV and CDR2 YYDKDF (reference sequence). V was clipped by 0 bases and J by 3 bases; unmatched bases: 2. The CDR3 consists of 15 residues. The CDR3 sequence is CATSRERDYYNEQFF. The CDR3 bases are TGTGCCACCAGCAGAGAACGGGACTACTACAATGAGCAGTTCTTC.

A few counts support this clonotype. The genes are TRBV6-2 or TRBV6-3 and TRBJ2-7; 10 bases are a match to TRBD2. There are 14 residues in the CDR3. Germline V CDR1 and CDR2: MNHEY, SVGEGT. Trimming removed 2 bases from V and 3 bases from J; junction bases left unmatched: 1. DNA of the CDR3: TGTGCCAGCAGTTACGTAGCGGGAGGCTACGAGCAGTACTTC. Protein sequence: CASSYVAGGYEQYF.

The chain is built from TRBV13 and TRBJ2-7; the match to TRBD2 covers 16 bases. Germline CDR1 is PRHDT and CDR2 is FYEKMQ (reference sequence). The CDR3 has 17 residues. Germline trimming cut 5 bases from V and 2 bases from J; bases unmatched to any gene: 6. This CDR3 reads CASSQGLAGGPAYEQYF. The CDR3 DNA follows: TGTGCCAGCAGCCAGGGACTAGCGGGAGGGCCGGCCTACGAGCAGTACTTC.

The chain carries TRBV7-9 and TRBJ2-7, with a tentative D call TRBD2 (5 bases). Germline V lookup: CDR1 SEHNR, CDR2 FQNEAQ (reference sequence). V was shortened by 6 bases and J by 0 bases, with 15 bases between the two germline ends. The CDR3 loop spans 15 amino acids. The CDR3 DNA reads as TGTGCCAGCAGTCCCCCGAGGAGGAGCTCCTACGAGCAGTACTTC. Amino acids: CASSPPRRSSYEQYF. Full variable domain (remainder filled in from reference TRBV7-9 and TRBJ2-7): DTGVSQNPRHKITKRGQNVTFRCDPISEHNRLYWYRQTLGQGPEFLTYFQNEAQLEKSRLLSDRFSAERPKGSFSTLEIQRTEQGDSAMYLCASSPPRRSSYEQYFGPGTRLTVT.

This sequence joins TRBV19 and TRBJ1-1; a possible D gene is TRBD1 (6 bases). Between the trimmed V and J ends, which lost 5 bases and 1 base, there was a span of 8 bases. Germline loops: CDR1 LNHDA, CDR2 SQIVND (reference sequence). The CDR3 spans 13 residues. Written as DNA, the CDR3 is TGTGCCAGTAGTGTGACAGGGAACACTGAAGCTTTCTTT. Its protein product is CASSVTGNTEAFF.

The chain has TRBV4-3 and TRBJ2-7; the match to TRBD2 covers 14 bases. The germline CDR1 and CDR2 sequences are LGHNA and YSLEER. CDR3 length: 17 residues. With 2 bases clipped from V and 3 bases from J, the junction kept 6 bases outside the gene matches. The DNA of the CDR3 is TGCGCCAGCAGCCAACGGGCCGGGACTAGCGGGAGCTACGAGCAGTACTTC. The encoded protein is CASSQRAGTSGSYEQYF.

The chain is built from TRBV9 and TRBJ2-7, with 9 bases aligning to TRBD1. The germline gives CDR1 SGDLS, CDR2 YYNGEE. V was clipped by 1 base and J by 2 bases; unmatched bases: 4. The CDR3 sequence is 15 residues long. CDR3 loop: CASSVSGQGTYEQYF. The CDR3 region has the DNA TGTGCCAGCAGCGTATCCGGACAGGGGACCTACGAGCAGTACTTC.

The V and J genes are TRBV7-3 and TRBJ1-1, with D possibly matching TRBD1 (5 bases). The germline V gene encodes CDR1 SGHTA and CDR2 FQGTGA. V lost 3 bases and J 1 base, leaving 12 bases between the germline ends. The CDR3 sequence is 15 residues long. CDR3 DNA sequence: TGTGCCAGCAGCTTTTTTCCAGGGAAGAACACTGAAGCTTTCTTT. It yields the protein CASSFFPGKNTEAFF.